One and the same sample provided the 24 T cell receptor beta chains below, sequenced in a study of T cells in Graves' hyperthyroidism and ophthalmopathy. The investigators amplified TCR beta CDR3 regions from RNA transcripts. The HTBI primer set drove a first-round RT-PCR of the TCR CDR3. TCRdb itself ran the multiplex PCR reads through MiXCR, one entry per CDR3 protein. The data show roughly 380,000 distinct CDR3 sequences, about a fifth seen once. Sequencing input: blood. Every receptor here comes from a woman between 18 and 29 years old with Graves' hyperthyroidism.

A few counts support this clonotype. The chain's CDR3 is CASSLGGGPTGELFF. CDR3 DNA sequence: TGCGCCAGCAGCTTAGGCGGGGGGCCGACCGGGGAGCTGTTTTTT. The V call is TRBV5-1, the J call TRBJ2-2, with TRBD2 identical over 8 bases. This CDR3 spans 15 amino acids. V lost 2 bases, J lost 5 bases, and 5 bases stayed unmatched. Germline V gene sequence: CDR1 SGHRS, CDR2 YFSETQ.

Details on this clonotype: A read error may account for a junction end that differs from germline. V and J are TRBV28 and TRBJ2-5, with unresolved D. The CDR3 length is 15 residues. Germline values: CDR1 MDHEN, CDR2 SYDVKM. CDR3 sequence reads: CAGSLPPRPQETQYF. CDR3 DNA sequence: TGTGCCGGCAGTCTCCCCCCGCGGCCCCAAGAGACCCAGTACTTC.

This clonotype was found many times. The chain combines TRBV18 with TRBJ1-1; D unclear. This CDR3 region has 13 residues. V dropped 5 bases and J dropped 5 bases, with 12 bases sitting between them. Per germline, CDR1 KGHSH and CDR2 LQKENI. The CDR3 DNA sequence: TGTGCCAGCTCAATAGGGAGGGAGACTGAAGCTTTCTTT. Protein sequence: CASSIGRETEAFF.

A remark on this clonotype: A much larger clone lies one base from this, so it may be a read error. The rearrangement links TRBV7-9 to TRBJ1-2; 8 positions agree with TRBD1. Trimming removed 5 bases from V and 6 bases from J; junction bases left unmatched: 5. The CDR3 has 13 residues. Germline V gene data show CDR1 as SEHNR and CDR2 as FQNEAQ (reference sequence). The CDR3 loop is CASSQDRDHGYTF. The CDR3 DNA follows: TGTGCCAGCAGCCAGGACAGGGACCATGGCTACACCTTC. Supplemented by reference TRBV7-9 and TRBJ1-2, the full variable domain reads DTGVSQNPRHKITKRGQNVTFRCDPISEHNRLYWYRQTLGQGPEFLTYFQNEAQLEKSRLLSDRFSAERPKGSFSTLEIQRTEQGDSAMYLCASSQDRDHGYTFGSGTRLTVV.

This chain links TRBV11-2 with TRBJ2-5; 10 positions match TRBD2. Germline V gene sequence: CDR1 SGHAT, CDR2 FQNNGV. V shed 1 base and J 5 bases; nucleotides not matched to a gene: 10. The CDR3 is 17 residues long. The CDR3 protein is CASSLGLQRGGRETQYF. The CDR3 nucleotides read TGTGCCAGCAGCTTAGGTTTACAGCGGGGGGGCCGGGAGACCCAGTACTTC.

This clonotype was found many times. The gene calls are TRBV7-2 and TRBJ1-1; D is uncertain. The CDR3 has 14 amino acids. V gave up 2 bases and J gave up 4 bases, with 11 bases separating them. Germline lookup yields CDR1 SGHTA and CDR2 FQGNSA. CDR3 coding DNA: TGTGCCAGCAGCTTAAATAACTGGGGCACTGAAGCTTTCTTT. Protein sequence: CASSLNNWGTEAFF.

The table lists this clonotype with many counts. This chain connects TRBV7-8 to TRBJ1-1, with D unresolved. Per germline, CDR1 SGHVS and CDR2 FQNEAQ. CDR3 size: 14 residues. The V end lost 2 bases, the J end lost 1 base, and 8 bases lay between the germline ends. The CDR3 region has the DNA TGTGCCAGCAGCTTAAACTATGCGAACACTGAAGCTTTCTTT. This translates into CASSLNYANTEAFF.

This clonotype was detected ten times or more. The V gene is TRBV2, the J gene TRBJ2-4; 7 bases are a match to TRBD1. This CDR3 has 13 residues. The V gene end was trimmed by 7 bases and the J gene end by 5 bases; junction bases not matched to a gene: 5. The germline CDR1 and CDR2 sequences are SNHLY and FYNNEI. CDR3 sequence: CASKWDRENIQYF. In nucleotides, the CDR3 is TGTGCCAGCAAGTGGGACAGAGAAAACATTCAGTACTTC.

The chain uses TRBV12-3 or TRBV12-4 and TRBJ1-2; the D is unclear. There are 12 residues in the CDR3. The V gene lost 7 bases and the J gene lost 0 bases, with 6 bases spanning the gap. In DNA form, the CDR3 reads TGTGCCAGCAAAATCGCTAACTATGGCTACACCTTC. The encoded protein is CASKIANYGYTF.

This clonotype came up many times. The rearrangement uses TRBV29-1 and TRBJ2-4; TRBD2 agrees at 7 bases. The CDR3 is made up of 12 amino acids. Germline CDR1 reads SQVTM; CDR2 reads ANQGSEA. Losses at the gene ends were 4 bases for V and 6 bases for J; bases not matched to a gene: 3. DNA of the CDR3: TGCAGCGTTGGACTAGCTAGAAACATTCAGTACTTC. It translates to CSVGLARNIQYF.

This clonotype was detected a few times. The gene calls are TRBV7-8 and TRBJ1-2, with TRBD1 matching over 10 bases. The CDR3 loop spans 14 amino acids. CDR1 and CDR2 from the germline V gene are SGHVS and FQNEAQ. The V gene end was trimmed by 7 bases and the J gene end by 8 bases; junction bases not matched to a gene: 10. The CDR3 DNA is TGTGCCAGCACCGAGTCGGGACAGGGGCCCGGCTACACCTTC. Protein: CASTESGQGPGYTF.

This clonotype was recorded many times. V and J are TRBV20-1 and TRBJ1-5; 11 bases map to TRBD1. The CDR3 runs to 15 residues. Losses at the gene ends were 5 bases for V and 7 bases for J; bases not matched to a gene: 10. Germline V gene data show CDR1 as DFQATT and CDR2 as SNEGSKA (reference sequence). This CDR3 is CSAGQGAQSSQPQHF. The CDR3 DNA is TGCAGTGCTGGACAGGGGGCCCAAAGTTCACAGCCCCAGCATTTT.

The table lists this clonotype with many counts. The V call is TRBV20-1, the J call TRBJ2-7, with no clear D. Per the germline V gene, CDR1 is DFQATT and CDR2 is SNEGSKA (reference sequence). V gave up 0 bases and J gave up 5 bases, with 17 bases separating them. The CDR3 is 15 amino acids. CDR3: CSARDPQQPPDEQYF. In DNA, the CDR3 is TGCAGTGCTAGAGATCCCCAACAACCTCCGGACGAGCAGTACTTC.

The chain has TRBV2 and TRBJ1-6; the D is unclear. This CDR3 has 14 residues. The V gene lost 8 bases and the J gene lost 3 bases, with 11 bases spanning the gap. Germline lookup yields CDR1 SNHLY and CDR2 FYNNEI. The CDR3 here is CASVQLHYNSPLHF. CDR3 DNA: TGTGCCAGCGTTCAGCTACACTATAATTCACCCCTCCACTTT.

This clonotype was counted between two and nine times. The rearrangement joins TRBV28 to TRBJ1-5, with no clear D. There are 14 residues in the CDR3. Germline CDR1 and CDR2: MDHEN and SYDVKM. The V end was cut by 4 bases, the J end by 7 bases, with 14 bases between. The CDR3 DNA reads TGTGCCAGCAGTTCGGGCCCTATGAAGCAGCCCCAGCATTTT. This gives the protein CASSSGPMKQPQHF. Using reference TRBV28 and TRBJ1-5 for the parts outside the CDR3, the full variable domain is DVKVTQSSRYLVKRTGEKVFLECVQDMDHENMFWYRQDPGLGLRLIYFSYDVKMKEKGDIPEGYSVSREKKERFSLILESASTNQTSMYLCASSSGPMKQPQHFGDGTRLSIL.

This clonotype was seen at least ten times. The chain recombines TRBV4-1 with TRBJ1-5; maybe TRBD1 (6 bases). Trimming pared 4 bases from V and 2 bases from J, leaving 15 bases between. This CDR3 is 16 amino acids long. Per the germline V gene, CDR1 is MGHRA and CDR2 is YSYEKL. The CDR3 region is CASSRETGTRNQPQHF. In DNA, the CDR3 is TGCGCCAGCAGCCGGGAGACAGGAACGCGCAATCAGCCCCAGCATTTT.

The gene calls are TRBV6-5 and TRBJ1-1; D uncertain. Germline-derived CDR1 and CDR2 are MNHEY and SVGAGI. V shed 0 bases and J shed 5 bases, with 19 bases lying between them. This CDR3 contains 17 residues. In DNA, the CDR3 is TGTGCCAGCAGTTACTCGCTACTTGGTCAGTTTGGGACTGAAGCTTTCTTT. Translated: CASSYSLLGQFGTEAFF.

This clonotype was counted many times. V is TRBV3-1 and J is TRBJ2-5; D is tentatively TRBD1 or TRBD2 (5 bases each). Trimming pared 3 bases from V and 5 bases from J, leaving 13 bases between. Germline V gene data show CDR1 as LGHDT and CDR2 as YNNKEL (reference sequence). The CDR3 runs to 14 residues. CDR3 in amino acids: CASSHQGVSETQYF. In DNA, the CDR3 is TGTGCCAGCAGCCATCAGGGAGTTTCGGAGACCCAGTACTTC.

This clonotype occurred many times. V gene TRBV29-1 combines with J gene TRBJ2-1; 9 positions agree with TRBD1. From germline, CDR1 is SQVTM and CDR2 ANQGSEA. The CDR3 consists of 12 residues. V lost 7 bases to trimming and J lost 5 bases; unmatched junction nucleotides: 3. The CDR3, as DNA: TGCAGCGGACAGGGGGGGCACAATGAGCAGTTCTTC. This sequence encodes CSGQGGHNEQFF.

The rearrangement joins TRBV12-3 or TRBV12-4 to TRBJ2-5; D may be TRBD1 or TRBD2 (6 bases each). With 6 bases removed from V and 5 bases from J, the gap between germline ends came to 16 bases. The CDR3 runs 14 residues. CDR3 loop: CASSLGGHRETQYF. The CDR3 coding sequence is TGTGCCAGCAGCCTTGGGGGGCACCGTGAGACCCAGTACTTC.

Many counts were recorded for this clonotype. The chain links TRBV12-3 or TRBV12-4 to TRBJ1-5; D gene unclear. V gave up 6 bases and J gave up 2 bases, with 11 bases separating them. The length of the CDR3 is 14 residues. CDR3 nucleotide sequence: TGTGCCAGCAGGCCTATGGGAGGCAATCAGCCCCAGCATTTT. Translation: CASRPMGGNQPQHF.

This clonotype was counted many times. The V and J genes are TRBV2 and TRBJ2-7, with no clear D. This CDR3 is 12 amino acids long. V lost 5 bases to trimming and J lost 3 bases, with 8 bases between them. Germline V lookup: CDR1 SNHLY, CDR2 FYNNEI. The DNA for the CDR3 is TGTGCCAGCAGTACGCCTAACTACGAGCAGTACTTC. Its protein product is CASSTPNYEQYF.

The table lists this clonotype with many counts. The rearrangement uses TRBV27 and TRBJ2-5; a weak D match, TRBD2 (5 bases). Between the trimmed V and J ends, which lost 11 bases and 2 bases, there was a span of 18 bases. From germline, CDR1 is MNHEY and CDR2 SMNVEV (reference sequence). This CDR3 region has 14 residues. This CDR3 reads CASLWAGKQETQYF. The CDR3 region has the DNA TGTGCCTCACTGTGGGCGGGCAAACAAGAGACCCAGTACTTC.

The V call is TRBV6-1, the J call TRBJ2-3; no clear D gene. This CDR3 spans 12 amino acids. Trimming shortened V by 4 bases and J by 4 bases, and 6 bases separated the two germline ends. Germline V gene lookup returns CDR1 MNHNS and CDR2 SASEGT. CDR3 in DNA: TGTGCCAGCAGTGTCCCTCCAGATACGCAGTATTTT. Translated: CASSVPPDTQYF.